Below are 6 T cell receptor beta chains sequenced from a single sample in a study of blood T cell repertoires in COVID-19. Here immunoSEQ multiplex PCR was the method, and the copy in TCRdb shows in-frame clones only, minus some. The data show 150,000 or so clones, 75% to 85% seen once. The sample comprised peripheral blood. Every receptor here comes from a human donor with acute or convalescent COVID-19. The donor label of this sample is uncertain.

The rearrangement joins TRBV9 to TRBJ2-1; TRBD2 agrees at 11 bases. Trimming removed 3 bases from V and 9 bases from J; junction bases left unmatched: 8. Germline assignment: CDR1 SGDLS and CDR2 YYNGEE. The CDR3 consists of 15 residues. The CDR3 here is CASSASTSGVAEQFF. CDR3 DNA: TGTGCCAGCAGCGCGTCGACTAGCGGGGTCGCTGAGCAGTTCTTC. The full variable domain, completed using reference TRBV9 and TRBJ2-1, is DSGVTQTPKHLITATGQRVTLRCSPRSGDLSVYWYQQSLDQGLQFLIQYYNGEERAKGNILERFSAQQFPDLHSELNLSSLELGDSALYFCASSASTSGVAEQFFGPGTRLTVL.

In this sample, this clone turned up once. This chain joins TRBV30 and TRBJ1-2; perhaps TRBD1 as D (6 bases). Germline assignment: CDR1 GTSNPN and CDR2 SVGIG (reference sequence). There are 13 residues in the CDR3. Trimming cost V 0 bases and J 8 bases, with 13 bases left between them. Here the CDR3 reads CAWSVPRGGGYTF. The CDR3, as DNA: TGTGCCTGGAGTGTACCGAGGGGGGGAGGCTACACCTTC.

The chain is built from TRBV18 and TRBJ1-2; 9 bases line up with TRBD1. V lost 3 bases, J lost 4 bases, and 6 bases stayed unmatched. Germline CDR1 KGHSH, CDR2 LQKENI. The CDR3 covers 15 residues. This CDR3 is CASSPGDRALYGYTF. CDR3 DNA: TGTGCCAGCTCACCGGGGGACAGGGCCCTCTATGGCTACACCTTC. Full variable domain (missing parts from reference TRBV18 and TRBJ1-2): NAGVMQNPRHLVRRRGQEARLRCSPMKGHSHVYWYRQLPEEGLKFMVYLQKENIIDESGMPKERFSAEFPKEGPSILRIQQVVRGDSAAYFCASSPGDRALYGYTFGSGTRLTVV.

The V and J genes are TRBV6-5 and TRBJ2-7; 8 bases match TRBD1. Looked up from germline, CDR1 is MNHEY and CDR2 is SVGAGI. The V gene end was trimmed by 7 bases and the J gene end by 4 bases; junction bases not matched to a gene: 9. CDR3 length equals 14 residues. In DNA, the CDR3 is TGTGCCAGCACCCCCGGACAGGGTGGGTACGAGCAGTACTTC. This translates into CASTPGQGGYEQYF.

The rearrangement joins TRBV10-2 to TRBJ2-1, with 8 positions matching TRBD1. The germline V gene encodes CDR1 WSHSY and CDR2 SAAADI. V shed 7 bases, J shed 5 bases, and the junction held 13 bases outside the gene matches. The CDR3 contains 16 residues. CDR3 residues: CASNDPDRALHNEQFF. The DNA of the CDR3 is TGCGCCAGCAATGATCCGGACAGGGCTCTCCACAATGAGCAGTTCTTC.

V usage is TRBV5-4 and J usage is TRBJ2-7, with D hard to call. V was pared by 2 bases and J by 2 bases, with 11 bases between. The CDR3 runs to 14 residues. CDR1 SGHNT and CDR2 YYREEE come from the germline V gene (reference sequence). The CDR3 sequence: CASSFLLFPYEQYF. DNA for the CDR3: TGTGCCAGCAGCTTCTTACTTTTCCCCTACGAGCAGTACTTC.